Below, 3 T cell receptor beta chains from the same sample are listed, as sequenced in a study of beta chain features in type 1 diabetes. Sequencing targeted expressed TCRB transcripts, as all isolated RNA had been reverse transcribed. Profiling relied on immunoSEQ multiplex PCR, and the TCRdb table lists in-frame clones only, not all of them. Of fewer than 200,000 clones in the sample, about 13% are singletons; the top ten hold about 0.66%. The source material was central memory CD4+ T cells from blood. All receptors come from a woman between 18 and 29 years old in good health.

This clone has a handful of counts. V is TRBV28 and J is TRBJ2-2, with 8 bases matching TRBD1. Germline assignment: CDR1 MDHEN and CDR2 SYDVKM. V lost 4 bases and J lost 5; bases outside the gene matches: 9. The CDR3 is 16 amino acids. CDR3 sequence: CASSSHGQGWTGELFF. The CDR3 region has the DNA TGTGCCAGCAGTTCCCACGGACAGGGTTGGACCGGGGAGCTGTTTTTT.

This sequence joins TRBV30 and TRBJ1-2; D unclear. V shed 0 bases and J shed 4 bases, with 12 bases lying between them. Germline V CDR1 and CDR2: GTSNPN, SVGIG (reference sequence). This CDR3 is built from 14 residues. The CDR3 protein is CAWSVPPEGYGYTF. CDR3 nucleotide sequence: TGTGCCTGGAGTGTACCCCCAGAGGGCTATGGCTACACCTTC.

Only a few counts were recorded for this clone. V gene TRBV28 combines with J gene TRBJ1-1; 8 bases are a match to TRBD1. The germline V gene has CDR1 MDHEN and CDR2 SYDVKM. This CDR3 has 14 amino acids. J was trimmed by 5 bases and V by 5 bases; bases with no gene match: 7. CDR3 residues: CASSLPDRVTEAFF. The DNA for the CDR3 is TGTGCCAGCAGTCTCCCGGACAGGGTGACTGAAGCTTTCTTT.